The 25 T cell receptor beta chains listed next were all sequenced from one sample in a study of siplizumab effects on memory and regulatory T cells. Only in-frame clones appear in the TCRdb table, and some are missing; sequencing was by immunoSEQ multiplex PCR. The sample contains around 100,000 clones, approximately 90% of which appear only once. The sample consisted of Tregs sorted from blood. The receptors originated from a human donor in good health.

The chain couples TRBV27 to TRBJ2-7, with no clear D. The CDR3 has 14 amino acids. Germline-derived CDR1 and CDR2 are MNHEY and SMNVEV (reference sequence). Trimming took 6 bases from V and 1 from J, leaving 13 bases between them. The CDR3 bases are TGTGCCAGCAGGCGAAGCGTTGCTTCCTACGAGCAGTACTTC. It is translated as CASRRSVASYEQYF.

This clone appeared once. The chain uses TRBV18 and TRBJ2-7; TRBD2 aligns across 7 bases. The length of the CDR3 is 14 residues. Germline V gives CDR1 KGHSH, CDR2 LQKENI. Trimming cost V 2 bases and J 0 bases; bases outside gene matches: 1. The CDR3: CASSPGTISYEQYF. Here the CDR3 DNA reads TGTGCCAGCTCACCAGGGACTATCTCCTACGAGCAGTACTTC. Drawing the rest from reference TRBV18 and TRBJ2-7, the complete variable domain is NAGVMQNPRHLVRRRGQEARLRCSPMKGHSHVYWYRQLPEEGLKFMVYLQKENIIDESGMPKERFSAEFPKEGPSILRIQQVVRGDSAAYFCASSPGTISYEQYFGPGTRLTVT.

The rearrangement uses TRBV7-9 and TRBJ1-1, with no clear D. The CDR3 has 13 residues. CDR1 and CDR2 from the germline V gene are SEHNR and FQNEAQ (reference sequence). Trimming took off 3 bases at V and 8 bases at J, with 13 bases between the two ends. CDR3 sequence: CASSLGGLPEAFF. The DNA for the CDR3 is TGTGCCAGCAGCTTGGGAGGACTCCCGGAAGCTTTCTTT. Complete variable domain (other parts from reference TRBV7-9 and TRBJ1-1): DTGVSQNPRHKITKRGQNVTFRCDPISEHNRLYWYRQTLGQGPEFLTYFQNEAQLEKSRLLSDRFSAERPKGSFSTLEIQRTEQGDSAMYLCASSLGGLPEAFFGQGTRLTVV.

The V gene is TRBV5-4, the J gene TRBJ2-6; maybe TRBD1 (5 bases). The CDR3 spans 16 residues. Germline V CDR1 and CDR2: SGHNT, YYREEE (reference sequence). Trimming pared 2 bases from V and 3 bases from J, leaving 12 bases between. The CDR3 DNA reads as TGTGCCAGCAGCTTTGGTGGGGCCCATGGGGCCAACGTCCTGACTTTC. The encoded protein is CASSFGGAHGANVLTF. The variable domain in full, completed from reference TRBV5-4 and TRBJ2-6, reads ETGVTQSPTHLIKTRGQQVTLRCSSQSGHNTVSWYQQALGQGPQFIFQYYREEENGRGNFPPRFSGLQFPNYSSELNVNALELDDSALYLCASSFGGAHGANVLTFGAGSRLTVL.

This rearrangement joins TRBV7-9 to TRBJ2-5; D uncertain. This CDR3 has 12 residues. Germline CDR1 reads SEHNR; CDR2 reads FQNEAQ (reference sequence). Trimming pared 2 bases from V and 10 bases from J, leaving 11 bases between. The CDR3 sequence is CASSLLVSNQYF. The CDR3 DNA follows: TGTGCCAGCAGCTTACTGGTCTCGAACCAGTACTTC.

The J gene is TRBJ2-7, the V gene TRBV27; D is unresolved. The CDR3 consists of 13 residues. V was shortened by 7 bases and J by 2 bases, with 12 bases between the two germline ends. The germline V gene has CDR1 MNHEY and CDR2 SMNVEV (reference sequence). DNA of the CDR3: TGTGCCAGCATAGGTACAGCTACCTACGAGCAGTACTTC. This encodes CASIGTATYEQYF.

The chain couples TRBV5-1 to TRBJ2-3; 9 bases agree with TRBD1. J lost 4 bases, V lost 0 bases, and 6 bases had no gene match. This CDR3 contains 16 residues. Per the germline V gene, CDR1 is SGHRS and CDR2 is YFSETQ. The CDR3 is CASSLEMTGGADTQYF. The DNA for the CDR3 is TGCGCCAGCAGCTTGGAGATGACAGGGGGGGCAGATACGCAGTATTTT.

The gene calls are TRBV14 and TRBJ2-2; D gene unclear. Germline loops: CDR1 SGHDN, CDR2 FVKESK. Between the trimmed V and J ends, which lost 6 bases and 7 bases, there was a span of 12 bases. The CDR3 totals 13 residues. CDR3 bases: TGTGCCAGCAGAGGCAGAAAGGACGGGGAGCTGTTTTTT. Its translation is CASRGRKDGELFF.

DNA of the CDR3: TGTGCCAGCAGCAAGGACAGTAGCAATCAGCCCCAGCATTTT. Protein product: CASSKDSSNQPQHF. J is TRBJ1-5 and V is TRBV11-2, with D tentatively TRBD1 (6 bases). Per the germline V gene, CDR1 is SGHAT and CDR2 is FQNNGV. This CDR3 spans 14 amino acids. The V end was cut by 5 bases, the J end by 0 bases, with 8 bases between.

J is TRBJ2-7 and V is TRBV5-1; 7 nucleotides agree with TRBD1. V was pared by 3 bases and J by 9 bases, with 12 bases of the junction left unmatched. This CDR3 has 14 amino acids. Germline V gene lookup returns CDR1 SGHRS and CDR2 YFSETQ. The CDR3 nucleotides are TGCGCCAGCAGCTCGACCGGGACAGAAAGTAGGCAGTACTTC. This codes for CASSSTGTESRQYF.

V and J are TRBV10-2 and TRBJ2-5; possibly TRBD1 for D (6 bases). CDR1 is WSHSY, CDR2 SAAADI, per germline. V lost 1 base to trimming and J lost 2 bases, with 8 bases between them. The CDR3 has 14 residues. The DNA of the CDR3 is TGCGCCAGCAGTGAGTGGGACACACAAGAGACCCAGTACTTC. Amino acid sequence: CASSEWDTQETQYF.

The chain has TRBV6-5 and TRBJ2-5, with TRBD1 as a possible D gene (6 bases). V lost 6 bases and J lost 2, with 10 bases in between. The germline V gene encodes CDR1 MNHEY and CDR2 SVGAGI. There are 13 residues in the CDR3. The CDR3 reads CASRKGQQETQYF. DNA of the CDR3: TGTGCCAGCAGGAAAGGACAGCAAGAGACCCAGTACTTC.

This sequence joins TRBV4-2 and TRBJ2-3; 8 nucleotides agree with TRBD2. The germline gives CDR1 LGHNA, CDR2 YNFKEQ. The V gene end was trimmed by 0 bases and the J gene end by 3 bases; junction bases not matched to a gene: 8. The CDR3 consists of 17 residues. CDR3 region: CASSQDILAGQTDTQYF. For the CDR3, the DNA is TGTGCCAGCAGCCAAGATATATTAGCGGGGCAAACAGATACGCAGTATTTT.

The chain has TRBV6-1 and TRBJ2-1, with D unresolved. The V gene's germline CDR1 is MNHNS and CDR2 SASEGT. The CDR3 has 11 residues. Trimming removed 5 bases from V and 7 bases from J, with 6 bases in between. CDR3 sequence reads: CASSITNEQFF. The DNA of the CDR3 is TGTGCCAGCAGTATTACTAATGAGCAGTTCTTC.

In its sample, this clone was seen once. V and J are TRBV19 and TRBJ1-5; perhaps TRBD1 as D (6 bases). Trimming left V 5 bases short and J 3 bases short, with 11 bases between. This CDR3 is 14 amino acids long. Germline-derived CDR1 and CDR2 are LNHDA and SQIVND (reference sequence). The CDR3 protein is CASSLQGTNQPQHF. For the CDR3, the DNA is TGTGCCAGTAGTTTACAGGGAACCAATCAGCCCCAGCATTTT.

The V call is TRBV14, the J call TRBJ2-7; possibly TRBD2 for D (5 bases). V dropped 0 bases and J dropped 5 bases, with 11 bases sitting between them. Germline values: CDR1 SGHDN, CDR2 FVKESK. The CDR3 covers 14 residues. CDR3 sequence reads: CASSQELVRNEQYF. The CDR3 DNA reads TGTGCCAGCAGCCAAGAACTAGTCAGAAACGAGCAGTACTTC.

J is TRBJ1-2 and V is TRBV18; D is undetermined. Germline CDR1 reads KGHSH; CDR2 reads LQKENI. Trimming stripped 2 bases from V and 10 bases from J, with 11 bases between. This CDR3 is built from 12 residues. CDR3: CASSPVQSFYTF. The DNA for the CDR3 is TGTGCCAGCTCACCAGTACAGTCTTTCTACACCTTC. The full variable domain, rest sourced from reference TRBV18 and TRBJ1-2, is NAGVMQNPRHLVRRRGQEARLRCSPMKGHSHVYWYRQLPEEGLKFMVYLQKENIIDESGMPKERFSAEFPKEGPSILRIQQVVRGDSAAYFCASSPVQSFYTFGSGTRLTVV.

V is TRBV9 and J is TRBJ2-5; tentatively, D is TRBD2 (5 bases). This CDR3 has 18 residues. The V end lost 0 bases, the J end lost 0 bases, and 18 bases lay between the germline ends. Germline loops: CDR1 SGDLS, CDR2 YYNGEE. CDR3 DNA sequence: TGTGCCAGCAGCGTAGGAATAGCGCACGACCCGTACCAAGAGACCCAGTACTTC. It translates to CASSVGIAHDPYQETQYF.

The genes are TRBV7-8 and TRBJ2-7; 10 nucleotides match TRBD2. This CDR3 region has 16 residues. From germline, CDR1 is SGHVS and CDR2 FQNEAQ. Germline trimming cut 1 base from V and 2 bases from J; bases unmatched to any gene: 5. CDR3: CASSLGGGTSAYEQYF. For the CDR3, the DNA is TGTGCCAGCAGCTTAGGGGGCGGGACTAGCGCCTACGAGCAGTACTTC. Looking up the rest from reference TRBV7-8 and TRBJ2-7 gives the full variable domain: GAGVSQSPRYKVAKRGQDVALRCDPISGHVSLFWYQQALGQGPEFLTYFQNEAQLDKSGLPSDRFFAERPEGSVSTLKIQRTQQEDSAVYLCASSLGGGTSAYEQYFGPGTRLTVT.

The chain recombines TRBV9 with TRBJ1-2; no reliable D call. V dropped 4 bases and J dropped 4 bases, with 14 bases sitting between them. The CDR3 is made up of 14 amino acids. The germline V gene has CDR1 SGDLS and CDR2 YYNGEE. The CDR3 loop is CASSSYGRSYGYTF. The DNA for the CDR3 is TGTGCCAGCAGCTCTTACGGTCGTTCCTATGGCTACACCTTC.

The chain is built from TRBV5-5 and TRBJ2-2; D is possibly TRBD1 (5 bases). Germline V gives CDR1 SGHKS, CDR2 YYEKEE (reference sequence). Trimming left V 1 base short and J 7 bases short, with 14 bases between. The CDR3 has 15 amino acids. This chain's CDR3 is CASSLYPGSVGELFF. Here the CDR3 DNA reads TGTGCCAGCAGCTTGTATCCAGGGTCGGTCGGGGAGCTGTTTTTT.

The chain employs TRBV9 and TRBJ2-3, with D possibly TRBD1 on 8 matching bases. The CDR3 is made up of 16 amino acids. Germline CDR1 SGDLS, CDR2 YYNGEE. Trimming took off 5 bases at V and 2 bases at J, with 18 bases between the two ends. This CDR3 reads CASSWTGTTSTDTQYF. The CDR3 DNA reads TGTGCCAGCAGTTGGACAGGGACTACCTCCACAGATACGCAGTATTTT. Using reference TRBV9 and TRBJ2-3 for the parts outside the CDR3, the full variable domain is DSGVTQTPKHLITATGQRVTLRCSPRSGDLSVYWYQQSLDQGLQFLIQYYNGEERAKGNILERFSAQQFPDLHSELNLSSLELGDSALYFCASSWTGTTSTDTQYFGPGTRLTVL.

CDR3 in amino acids: CASSPVISRVRGNTIYF. DNA for the CDR3: TGTGCCAGCTCACCAGTCATCTCTAGGGTGCGAGGAAACACCATATATTTT. The genes are TRBV18 and TRBJ1-3; D unclear. Germline V gene lookup returns CDR1 KGHSH and CDR2 LQKENI. The CDR3 has 17 residues. The ends were cut back, 2 bases at V and 4 bases at J, with 18 bases in the middle.

This chain joins TRBV10-3 and TRBJ1-4, with no clear D. Germline values: CDR1 ENHRY, CDR2 SYGVKD. This CDR3 contains 15 residues. V gave up 5 bases and J gave up 0 bases, with 10 bases separating them. Here the CDR3 DNA reads TGTGCCATCAGTAGGACCCTCACAACTAATGAAAAACTGTTTTTT. Protein product: CAISRTLTTNEKLFF.

By share, this clone ranks as medium-sized. This chain uses TRBV5-1 with TRBJ1-1; possible D gene TRBD1, 6 bases. Trimming took 7 bases from V and 4 from J, leaving 17 bases between them. This CDR3 is built from 14 residues. From germline, CDR1 is SGHRS and CDR2 YFSETQ. The CDR3 spells CASRPHREGTEAFF. In nucleotides, the CDR3 is TGCGCCAGCCGACCCCACAGGGAGGGCACTGAAGCTTTCTTT.